The following is a TCR beta chain sequence with its context. What it recognizes is unknown. PCR was performed using 60 Vbeta and 13 Jbeta primers. Clones were sequenced by immunoSEQ multiplex PCR, and TCRdb holds only the in-frame ones, with some missing. Among around 70,000 clones, about two thirds were seen once, and the ten largest hold about 12%. The data are from a study of cytomegalovirus exposure and HLA in healthy donors. Study-level results: In a later analysis, across HLA loci, associated TCR counts were highest for DRB1, lowest for HLA-C.

The TCR comes from a woman aged 40-49 years in good health and CMV-seropositive. Sequenced input: PBMCs.

CDR3 DNA sequence: TGTGCCAGCAGTGCACATGAGGGCTCCGGGGGGTCTGGGGCCAACGTCCTGACTTTC. This encodes CASSAHEGSGGSGANVLTF. This chain joins TRBV6-1 and TRBJ2-6; 7 bases align to TRBD2. The CDR3 contains 19 residues. Germline CDR1 and CDR2: MNHNS and SASEGT. J was trimmed by 1 base and V by 4 bases; bases with no gene match: 13.